The rows below give T cell receptor beta chains drawn from one sample of a study of shared clonotypes between healthy human individuals. The method was immunoSEQ multiplex PCR; TCRdb's version includes in-frame clones alone and lacks a portion of them. The sample lists about 2.4 million clones; approximately 93% were seen once. The material sequenced was naive CD4+ T cells from PBMCs. Receptor source: a man between 18 and 29 years old in good health. Some clones in this sample may be carry-over from other donors' samples. CDR3s leave out the opening cysteine and the closing phenylalanine or tryptophan. The order of the fields is V gene, J gene, D gene, CDR3 protein. The D gene is left open where the match is weak.

>TRBV5-1|TRBJ2-7|.
ASSPVTVRGSYEQY
>TRBV29-1|TRBJ2-5|TRBD2
SVASASGRREAQY
>TRBV21-1|TRBJ1-5|.
ASSSHSTGEAPNQPQH
>TRBV28|TRBJ1-1|.
ASSLYRNLNTEAF
>TRBV5-1|TRBJ2-7|.
ASSGDYEQY
>TRBV6-1|TRBJ1-2|.
ASTIDRSGGYT
>TRBV10-3|TRBJ2-2|TRBD1
AISAVTGATGELF
>TRBV4-3|TRBJ1-2|TRBD1
ASSQGTGMYGYT
>TRBV5-4|TRBJ2-3|.
ASSSSHSPGLTQY
>TRBV28|TRBJ1-2|TRBD1
ASSLRTGQPYGYT
>TRBV18|TRBJ2-2|TRBD2
ASSPAGANTGELF
>TRBV14|TRBJ2-3|.
ASSQDRTALTDTQY
>TRBV19|TRBJ2-3|TRBD2
ASSSAGAADTQY
>TRBV9|TRBJ2-3|TRBD2
ASSVDLGRAPDTQY
>TRBV14|TRBJ2-1|TRBD2
ASSQNLAGREF
>TRBV7-2|TRBJ1-5|TRBD1
ASSPSDGRGSGQPQH
>TRBV21-1|TRBJ2-7|.
ASSKVNKGDRGCAHSYEQY
>TRBV18|TRBJ2-3|.
ASSPQILAQGSTDTQY
>TRBV4-3|TRBJ1-5|TRBD1
ASSHSTGGSQPQH
>TRBV7-8|TRBJ2-7|.
ASSLGVGGAYEQY
>TRBV19|TRBJ2-1|TRBD2
ASSISGSFDEQF
>TRBV18|TRBJ1-4|.
ASSPQGNKEKLF
>TRBV21-1|TRBJ1-5|.
ASSSRDRHQPQH
>TRBV9|TRBJ2-3|.
ASSVFSQAHTDTQY
>TRBV19|TRBJ2-7|.
ASSTRNEQY
>TRBV4-2|TRBJ1-2|.
ASSQVSQTYYGYT
>TRBV5-8|TRBJ1-1|.
ASRRGGEAF
>TRBV11-2|TRBJ2-4|.
ASSLDWSGSRDIQY
>TRBV14|TRBJ2-1|TRBD2
ASSQARGLAGYYNEQF
>TRBV28|TRBJ2-5|TRBD1
ASREQGAGQETQY
>TRBV15|TRBJ2-1|.
ATSRALGYNEQF
>TRBV28|TRBJ2-7|TRBD2
ASSWGGSAYEQY
>TRBV28|TRBJ2-7|TRBD2
ASEIAGGPLGQY
>TRBV7-8|TRBJ2-5|TRBD2
AGTSGKGIETQY
>TRBV28|TRBJ1-5|.
AAKRGAGQPQH
>TRBV5-1|TRBJ2-6|.
ASSLRSRAAGANVLT
>TRBV5-3|TRBJ2-3|TRBD2
ARSLVPSGKADTQY
>TRBV11-2|TRBJ2-1|.
ASSPMWTNNEQF